The 14 T cell receptor beta chains in this list originate from one sample, sequenced in a study of blood T cell repertoires in COVID-19. Sequencing used immunoSEQ multiplex PCR; TCRdb keeps in-frame clones, though not all of them. The table shows about 64,000 clones, with 82% occurring only once. The sample taken for sequencing was peripheral blood. The receptors here all came from a human donor in a cohort sampled during active COVID-19.

This chain uses TRBV3-1 (or the pseudogene TRBV3-2) with TRBJ1-3; 7 nucleotides align to TRBD1. The CDR3 consists of 16 residues. J gave up 4 bases and V 5 bases, and 11 bases lay outside the gene matches. Germline CDR1 and CDR2: LGHDT and YNNKEL (reference sequence). In nucleotides, the CDR3 is TGTGCCAGCAGCTCACACAGGGGCCCCTCAGGAAACACCATATATTTT. Translation gives CASSSHRGPSGNTIYF.

This chain uses TRBV7-2 with TRBJ1-2; possible D gene TRBD1, 5 bases. CDR3 length equals 16 residues. V lost 5 bases and J lost 3, with 19 bases in between. Looked up from germline, CDR1 is SGHTA and CDR2 is FQGNSA. The CDR3 here is CASSPTVGQGDYGYTF. CDR3 bases: TGTGCCAGCAGCCCCACGGTGGGTCAGGGCGACTATGGCTACACCTTC.

This clone came up many times. This chain connects TRBV3-1 (or the pseudogene TRBV3-2) to TRBJ2-2; unclear D gene. Trimming pared 0 bases from V and 6 bases from J, leaving 2 bases between. Germline V CDR1 and CDR2: LGHDT, YNNKEL (reference sequence). The CDR3 runs 12 residues. Here the CDR3 DNA reads TGTGCCAGCAGCCAAGACGCCGGGGAGCTGTTTTTT. It codes for CASSQDAGELFF.

The rearrangement uses TRBV6-6 and TRBJ1-4, with 7 nucleotides matching TRBD1. The V gene's germline CDR1 is MNHNY and CDR2 SVGAGI (reference sequence). V lost 5 bases to trimming and J lost 0 bases; unmatched junction nucleotides: 6. This CDR3 comprises 16 residues. The DNA for the CDR3 is TGTGCCAGCAGTAAGGGACAGCAAGCAACTAATGAAAAACTGTTTTTT. Protein product: CASSKGQQATNEKLFF.

The V gene is TRBV3-1 (or the pseudogene TRBV3-2), the J gene TRBJ1-1, with D perhaps matching TRBD1 (5 bases). V lost 1 base to trimming and J lost 4 bases, with 10 bases between them. Per germline, CDR1 LGHDT and CDR2 YNNKEL (reference sequence). The CDR3 extends over 14 amino acids. CDR3 region: CASSQAPRGTEAFF. The CDR3 bases are TGTGCCAGCAGCCAAGCACCAAGGGGCACTGAAGCTTTCTTT.

The chain carries TRBV4-1 and TRBJ2-2; 8 bases align to TRBD2. From germline, CDR1 is MGHRA and CDR2 YSYEKL. The CDR3 extends over 19 amino acids. V was clipped by 4 bases and J by 8 bases; unmatched bases: 21. CDR3 in DNA: TGCGCCAGCAGCCGGAAAGCGGGGGATAGCTTTCGGAGGTCTGGGGAGCTGTTTTTT. Residues: CASSRKAGDSFRRSGELFF.

In this sample, this clone turned up a few times. The V gene is TRBV3-1 (or the pseudogene TRBV3-2), the J gene TRBJ1-3; D is possibly TRBD1 (5 bases). The length of the CDR3 is 15 residues. The germline V gene encodes CDR1 LGHDT and CDR2 YNNKEL (reference sequence). V lost 5 bases to trimming and J lost 0 bases, with 11 bases between them. This CDR3 reads CASSNGGVSGNTIYF. The CDR3 nucleotides read TGTGCCAGCAGCAACGGAGGGGTCTCTGGAAACACCATATATTTT.

The chain employs TRBV5-6 and TRBJ2-2; possibly TRBD2 for D (6 bases). The V end lost 0 bases, the J end lost 3 bases, and 12 bases lay between the germline ends. The CDR3 covers 16 residues. CDR1 SGHDT and CDR2 YYEEEE come from the germline V gene. The CDR3 reads CASSLARDSYTGELFF. The CDR3 nucleotides are TGTGCCAGCAGCTTGGCCCGGGACTCCTACACCGGGGAGCTGTTTTTT. Variable domain in full (rest from reference TRBV5-6 and TRBJ2-2): DAGVTQSPTHLIKTRGQQVTLRCSPKSGHDTVSWYQQALGQGPQFIFQYYEEEERQRGNFPDRFSGHQFPNYSSELNVNALLLGDSALYLCASSLARDSYTGELFFGEGSRLTVL.

This clone has only a few counts. The V call is TRBV6-2 or TRBV6-3, the J call TRBJ2-7; D gene uncertain. V dropped 0 bases and J dropped 6 bases, with 9 bases sitting between them. The germline V gene has CDR1 MNHEY and CDR2 SVGEGT. The CDR3 has 13 residues. The CDR3 DNA sequence: TGTGCCAGCAGTTACTCGACAAGGTTCGAGCAGTACGTC. Translation gives CASSYSTRFEQYV.

The chain combines TRBV30 with TRBJ1-5; 8 nucleotides agree with TRBD1. The V gene's germline CDR1 is GTSNPN and CDR2 SVGIG (reference sequence). V dropped 5 bases and J dropped 4; count of bases not matched to a gene: 4. The CDR3 has 13 amino acids. The CDR3 sequence: CAWGQGRNQPQHF. The CDR3 bases are TGTGCCTGGGGACAGGGTCGAAATCAGCCCCAGCATTTT.

This clone was counted between two and nine times. V and J are TRBV11-2 and TRBJ1-5, with 8 bases aligning to TRBD1. Germline V gene sequence: CDR1 SGHAT, CDR2 FQNNGV. The ends lost 5 bases at V and 4 bases at J; junction bases unmatched: 7. This CDR3 comprises 15 residues. The CDR3 is CASSRSTGVNQPQHF. CDR3 bases: TGTGCCAGCAGCCGTTCGACAGGGGTGAATCAGCCCCAGCATTTT.

This clone came up a few times. The chain combines TRBV7-8 with TRBJ1-5; perhaps TRBD1 as D (5 bases). Per germline, CDR1 SGHVS and CDR2 FQNEAQ. The CDR3 runs to 15 residues. Trimming shortened V by 5 bases and J by 0 bases, and 11 bases separated the two germline ends. Here the CDR3 reads CASSPQAYSNQPQHF. The CDR3 DNA sequence: TGTGCCAGCAGCCCACAGGCTTATAGCAATCAGCCCCAGCATTTT.

The count of this clone is one. Other DNA sequences in the sample encode the same CDR3. This rearrangement joins TRBV11-2 to TRBJ2-2, with TRBD1 identical over 7 bases. CDR1 SGHAT and CDR2 FQNNGV come from the germline V gene. Germline trimming cut 4 bases from V and 5 bases from J; bases unmatched to any gene: 7. The CDR3 is made up of 15 amino acids. CDR3 coding DNA: TGTGCCAGCAGCTCTAGACAGGGAAGGACCGGGGAGCTGTTTTTT. Translation: CASSSRQGRTGELFF.

The V call is TRBV6-6, the J call TRBJ2-7; 9 positions agree with TRBD1. CDR1 is MNHNY and CDR2 is SVGAGI in the germline V gene (reference sequence). The CDR3 is 15 amino acids. Trimming took 8 bases from V and 2 from J; bases not matched to a gene: 10. The CDR3, as DNA: TGTGCCAGCCGAGAACTTGACAGGGGGACCTACGAGCAGTACTTC. The encoded protein is CASRELDRGTYEQYF.